A single sample gave rise to the 11 T cell receptor beta chains below, sequenced in a study of T cell responses to AZD1222 COVID-19 vaccine. The table came from immunoSEQ multiplex PCR; TCRdb's copy has only in-frame clones and leaves some out. In the table there are 150,000 or so clones, around 92% of which are singletons. The sample here was peripheral blood, taken 28 days after the second AZD1222 dose. Every receptor here comes from an adult who received the AZD1222 COVID-19 vaccine.

The J gene is TRBJ2-1, the V gene TRBV11-2, with 7 nucleotides matching TRBD1. CDR3 length: 15 amino acids. The trim removed 5 bases at V and 0 bases at J, leaving 4 bases unmatched. Per the germline V gene, CDR1 is SGHAT and CDR2 is FQNNGV. DNA for the CDR3: TGTGCCAGCAGCCGACAGGGTCCCTCCTACAATGAGCAGTTCTTC. It translates to CASSRQGPSYNEQFF.

This chain connects TRBV5-1 to TRBJ1-6, with D uncertain. This CDR3 contains 13 residues. The germline V gene has CDR1 SGHRS and CDR2 YFSETQ. V lost 4 bases, J lost 9 bases, and 11 bases lay in between. CDR3 region: CASSDGPGSPLHF. DNA for the CDR3: TGCGCCAGCAGCGATGGACCCGGTTCACCCCTCCACTTT. Drawing the rest from reference TRBV5-1 and TRBJ1-6, the complete variable domain is KAGVTQTPRYLIKTRGQQVTLSCSPISGHRSVSWYQQTPGQGLQFLFEYFSETQRNKGNFPGRFSGRQFSNSRSEMNVSTLELGDSALYLCASSDGPGSPLHFGNGTRLTVT.

This chain joins TRBV15 and TRBJ1-2, with D uncertain. The V and J ends lost 0 bases and 3 bases respectively, with 11 bases between them. CDR1 is LNHNV, CDR2 YYDKDF, per germline (reference sequence). The CDR3 totals 15 residues. The CDR3 is CATSRDSPRDYGYTF. The CDR3 coding sequence is TGTGCCACCAGCAGAGACAGTCCAAGAGACTATGGCTACACCTTC.

The chain has TRBV29-1 and TRBJ2-7; TRBD2 matches at 9 bases. The J segment lost 3 bases and the V segment lost 7 bases, leaving 10 bases of the junction unmatched. The CDR3 is made up of 14 amino acids. Germline CDR1 reads SQVTM; CDR2 reads ANQGSEA. CDR3 sequence reads: CSARSGSGGYEQYF. CDR3 DNA sequence: TGCAGCGCGCGTAGCGGGAGTGGGGGCTACGAGCAGTACTTC.

This clone appeared a few times. This chain joins TRBV12-3 or TRBV12-4 and TRBJ1-2; TRBD1 matches 10 bases. Losses at the gene ends were 8 bases for V and 3 bases for J; bases not matched to a gene: 0. This CDR3 comprises 12 residues. CDR3 sequence: CASGQGDYGYTF. The CDR3 DNA sequence: TGTGCCAGCGGACAGGGGGACTATGGCTACACCTTC.

The chain joins TRBV7-2 to TRBJ1-2; 8 bases match TRBD1. This CDR3 spans 17 amino acids. Germline CDR1 and CDR2: SGHTA and FQGNSA. Germline trimming cut 0 bases from V and 4 bases from J; bases unmatched to any gene: 10. The CDR3 DNA reads TGTGCCAGCAGCTTAGCGGGCGACAGGGGCCGACTCTATGGCTACACCTTC. It codes for CASSLAGDRGRLYGYTF. Together with reference TRBV7-2 and TRBJ1-2, the CDR3 gives the full variable domain: GAGVSQSPSNKVTEKGKDVELRCDPISGHTALYWYRQSLGQGLEFLIYFQGNSAPDKSGLPSDRFSAERTGGSVSTLTIQRTQQEDSAVYLCASSLAGDRGRLYGYTFGSGTRLTVV.

This clone was detected only once. The V call is TRBV28, the J call TRBJ1-2, with D uncertain. Germline loops: CDR1 MDHEN, CDR2 SYDVKM. V dropped 2 bases and J dropped 6 bases, with 13 bases sitting between them. The CDR3 contains 14 residues. This CDR3 is CASSLSWVEDGYTF. The CDR3 nucleotides read TGTGCCAGCAGTTTAAGTTGGGTAGAAGATGGCTACACCTTC.

The rearrangement joins TRBV7-9 to TRBJ2-1, with 9 bases identical to TRBD2. The germline gives CDR1 SEHNR, CDR2 FQNEAQ (reference sequence). The CDR3 extends over 15 amino acids. J lost 9 bases, V lost 5 bases, and 11 bases had no gene match. As DNA, the CDR3 is TGTGCCAGCAGCGGCCTGGCGGGAGGGGGTGGTGAGCAGTTCTTC. Amino acids: CASSGLAGGGGEQFF.

The chain combines TRBV6-6 with TRBJ1-6; D perhaps matches TRBD1 (5 bases). This CDR3 spans 15 amino acids. The V gene lost 2 bases and the J gene lost 7 bases, with 12 bases spanning the gap. CDR1 and CDR2 from the germline V gene are MNHNY and SVGAGI (reference sequence). CDR3 DNA sequence: TGTGCCAGCAGTTACGAGGGACTGTCAAATTCACCCCTCCACTTT. Encoded protein: CASSYEGLSNSPLHF.

The V call is TRBV9, the J call TRBJ1-6; no clear D gene. Germline V gene sequence: CDR1 SGDLS, CDR2 YYNGEE. There are 14 residues in the CDR3. V was clipped by 4 bases and J by 7 bases, with 12 bases between them. The CDR3 region is CASSSPEGNSPLHF. The DNA of the CDR3 is TGTGCCAGCAGCTCCCCCGAAGGAAATTCACCCCTCCACTTT.

In DNA form, the CDR3 reads TGTGCCAGCGATACAGGGGACTCTGGAAACACCATATATTTT. Encoded protein: CASDTGDSGNTIYF. The chain recombines TRBV9 with TRBJ1-3; TRBD1 matches at 7 bases. This CDR3 has 14 amino acids. The junction had 4 bases not matched to a gene; V was cut back by 7 bases and J by 0 bases. The V gene's germline CDR1 is SGDLS and CDR2 YYNGEE.